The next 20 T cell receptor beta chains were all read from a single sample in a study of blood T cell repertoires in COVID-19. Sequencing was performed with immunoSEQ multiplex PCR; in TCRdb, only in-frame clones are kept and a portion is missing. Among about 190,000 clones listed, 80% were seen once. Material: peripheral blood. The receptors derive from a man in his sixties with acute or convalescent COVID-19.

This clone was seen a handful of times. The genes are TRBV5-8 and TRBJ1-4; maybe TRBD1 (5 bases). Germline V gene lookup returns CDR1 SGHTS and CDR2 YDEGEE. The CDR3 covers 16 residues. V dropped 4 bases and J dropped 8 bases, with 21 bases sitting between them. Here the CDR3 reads CASSPPGGLGEEKLFF. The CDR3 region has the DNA TGTGCCAGCAGCCCTCCCGGGGGTCTCGGGGAAGAAAAACTGTTTTTT.

The CDR3 region is CASSQGLNNEQFF. CDR3 coding DNA: TGCGCCAGCAGTCAGGGACTCAACAATGAGCAGTTCTTC. The genes are TRBV10-2 and TRBJ2-1, with TRBD2 as a possible D gene (6 bases). V was clipped by 5 bases and J by 5 bases, with 10 bases between them. The germline V gene has CDR1 WSHSY and CDR2 SAAADI. The CDR3 sequence is 13 residues long.

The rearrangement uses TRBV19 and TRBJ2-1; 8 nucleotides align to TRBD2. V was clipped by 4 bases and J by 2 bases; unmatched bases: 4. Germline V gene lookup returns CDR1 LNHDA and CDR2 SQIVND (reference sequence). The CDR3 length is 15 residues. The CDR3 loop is CASSTRTSPYNEQFF. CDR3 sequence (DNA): TGTGCCAGTAGTACCCGGACTAGCCCCTACAATGAGCAGTTCTTC.

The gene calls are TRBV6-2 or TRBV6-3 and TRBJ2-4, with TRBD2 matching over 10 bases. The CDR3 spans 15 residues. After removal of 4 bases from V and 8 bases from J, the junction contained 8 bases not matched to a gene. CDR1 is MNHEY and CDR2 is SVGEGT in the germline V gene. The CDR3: CASSLRLAGRDIQYF. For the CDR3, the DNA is TGTGCCAGCAGTTTAAGACTAGCGGGTAGGGACATTCAGTACTTC.

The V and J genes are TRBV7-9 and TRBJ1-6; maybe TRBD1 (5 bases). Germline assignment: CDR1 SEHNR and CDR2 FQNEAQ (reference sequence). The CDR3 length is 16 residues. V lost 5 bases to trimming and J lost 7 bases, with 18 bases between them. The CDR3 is CASSPLEQQGNSPLHF. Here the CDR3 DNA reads TGTGCCAGCAGCCCCCTGGAGCAGCAGGGCAATTCACCCCTCCACTTT.

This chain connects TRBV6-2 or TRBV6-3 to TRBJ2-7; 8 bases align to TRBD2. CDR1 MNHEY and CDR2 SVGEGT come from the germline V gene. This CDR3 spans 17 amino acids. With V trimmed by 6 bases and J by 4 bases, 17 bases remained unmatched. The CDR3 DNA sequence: TGTGCCAGCAGCCGGGCGGTTAGCGGGGCCCTCGGGTACGAGCAGTACTTC. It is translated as CASSRAVSGALGYEQYF.

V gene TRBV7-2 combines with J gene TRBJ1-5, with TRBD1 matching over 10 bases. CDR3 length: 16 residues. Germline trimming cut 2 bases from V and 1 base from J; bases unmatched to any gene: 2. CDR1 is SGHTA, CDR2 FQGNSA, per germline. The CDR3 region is CASSLRQGASNQPQHF. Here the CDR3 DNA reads TGTGCCAGCAGCTTACGACAGGGGGCGAGCAATCAGCCCCAGCATTTT.

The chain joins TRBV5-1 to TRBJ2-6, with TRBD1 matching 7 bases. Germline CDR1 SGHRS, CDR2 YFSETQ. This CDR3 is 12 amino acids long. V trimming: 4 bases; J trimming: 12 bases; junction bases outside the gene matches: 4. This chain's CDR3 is CASSIGQAVLTF. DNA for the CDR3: TGCGCCAGCAGCATAGGACAGGCCGTCCTGACTTTC.

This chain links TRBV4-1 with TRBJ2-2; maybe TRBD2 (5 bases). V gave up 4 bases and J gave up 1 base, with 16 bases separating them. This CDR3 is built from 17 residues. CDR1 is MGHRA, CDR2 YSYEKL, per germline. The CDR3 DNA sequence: TGCGCCAGCAGCCGTGGCCTAGCCATACAGAACACCGGGGAGCTGTTTTTT. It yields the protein CASSRGLAIQNTGELFF.

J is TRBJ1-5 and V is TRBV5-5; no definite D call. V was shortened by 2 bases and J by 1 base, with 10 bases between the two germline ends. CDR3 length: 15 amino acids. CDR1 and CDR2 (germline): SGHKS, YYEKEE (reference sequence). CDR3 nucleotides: TGTGCCAGCAGCTTCGGGGTAGTCAGCAATCAGCCCCAGCATTTT. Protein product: CASSFGVVSNQPQHF.

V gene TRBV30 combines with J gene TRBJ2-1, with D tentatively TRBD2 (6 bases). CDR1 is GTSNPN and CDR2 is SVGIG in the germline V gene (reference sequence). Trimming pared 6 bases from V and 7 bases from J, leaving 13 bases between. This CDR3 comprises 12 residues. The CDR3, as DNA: TGTGCCTGTATTCCCCTAGCGAATGAGCAGTTCTTC. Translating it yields CACIPLANEQFF.

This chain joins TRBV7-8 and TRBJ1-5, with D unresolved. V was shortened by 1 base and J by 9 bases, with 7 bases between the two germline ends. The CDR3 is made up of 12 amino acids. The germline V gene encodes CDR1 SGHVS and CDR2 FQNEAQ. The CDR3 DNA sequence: TGTGCCAGCAGCTTAGGGAGAAGGCCCCAGCATTTT. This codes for CASSLGRRPQHF.

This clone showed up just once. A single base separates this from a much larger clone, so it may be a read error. As DNA, the CDR3 is TGTGCCAGCAGCCTCGGGACAGGGAACACTGAAGCTTTCTTT. This gives the protein CASSLGTGNTEAFF. This chain joins TRBV7-2 and TRBJ1-1; 8 nucleotides agree with TRBD1. Germline V gives CDR1 SGHTA, CDR2 FQGNSA. The CDR3 consists of 14 residues. Trimming at V came to 5 bases and at J to 1 base, leaving 3 bases not matched to a gene. The whole variable domain, remainder taken from reference TRBV7-2 and TRBJ1-1, is GAGVSQSPSNKVTEKGKDVELRCDPISGHTALYWYRQSLGQGLEFLIYFQGNSAPDKSGLPSDRFSAERTGGSVSTLTIQRTQQEDSAVYLCASSLGTGNTEAFFGQGTRLTVV.

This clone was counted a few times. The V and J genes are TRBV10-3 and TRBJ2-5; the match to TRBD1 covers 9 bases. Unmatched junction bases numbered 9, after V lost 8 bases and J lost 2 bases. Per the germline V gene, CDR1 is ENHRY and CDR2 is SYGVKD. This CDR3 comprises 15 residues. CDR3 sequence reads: CAIGKTGGLQETQYF. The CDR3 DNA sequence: TGTGCCATCGGCAAGACAGGGGGACTACAAGAGACCCAGTACTTC.

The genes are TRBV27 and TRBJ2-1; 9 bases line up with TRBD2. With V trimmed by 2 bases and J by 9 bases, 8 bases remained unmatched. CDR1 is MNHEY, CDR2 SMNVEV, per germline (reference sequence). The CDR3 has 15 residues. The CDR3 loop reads CASSLLASGIVEQFF. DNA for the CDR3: TGTGCCAGCAGTTTACTGGCTAGCGGGATAGTTGAGCAGTTCTTC.

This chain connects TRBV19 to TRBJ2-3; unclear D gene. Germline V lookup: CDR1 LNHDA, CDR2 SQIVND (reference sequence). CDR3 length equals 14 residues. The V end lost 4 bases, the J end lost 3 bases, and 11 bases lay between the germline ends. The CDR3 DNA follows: TGTGCCAGTAGTACCTTGTTGCAGACAGATACGCAGTATTTT. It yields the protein CASSTLLQTDTQYF.

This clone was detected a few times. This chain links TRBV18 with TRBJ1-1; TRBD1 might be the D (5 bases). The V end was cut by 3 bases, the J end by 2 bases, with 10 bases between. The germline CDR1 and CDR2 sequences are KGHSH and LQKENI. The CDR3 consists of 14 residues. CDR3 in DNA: TGTGCCAGCTCACCGGGGCAGCCTAACACTGAAGCTTTCTTT. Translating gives CASSPGQPNTEAFF.

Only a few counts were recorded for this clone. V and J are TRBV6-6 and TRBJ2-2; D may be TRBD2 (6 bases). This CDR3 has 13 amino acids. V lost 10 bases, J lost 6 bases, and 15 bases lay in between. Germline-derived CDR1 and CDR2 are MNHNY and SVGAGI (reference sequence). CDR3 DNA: TGTGCCATTAAGAATAGCGGTCCCGGGGAGCTGTTTTTT. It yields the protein CAIKNSGPGELFF.

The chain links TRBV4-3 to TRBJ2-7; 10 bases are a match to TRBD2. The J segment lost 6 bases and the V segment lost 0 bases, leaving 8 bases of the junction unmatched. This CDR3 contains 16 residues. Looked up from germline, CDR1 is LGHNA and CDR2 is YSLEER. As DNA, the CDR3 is TGCGCCAGCAGCCAAGACCCGGGACTAGCGATGGCCGAGCAGTACTTC. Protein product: CASSQDPGLAMAEQYF.

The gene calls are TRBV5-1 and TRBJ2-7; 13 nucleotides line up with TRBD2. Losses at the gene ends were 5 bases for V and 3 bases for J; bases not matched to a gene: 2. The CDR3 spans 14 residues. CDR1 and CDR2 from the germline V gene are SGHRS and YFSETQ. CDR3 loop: CASRGTSGNYEQYF. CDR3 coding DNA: TGCGCCAGCAGGGGGACTAGCGGGAACTACGAGCAGTACTTC.